This entry concerns a single T cell receptor beta chain. CDR3 size: 15 residues. Per the germline V gene, CDR1 is SGDLS and CDR2 is YYNGEE. The V gene lost 0 bases and the J gene lost 5 bases, with 12 bases spanning the gap. This entry belongs to a study of cytotoxic CD8 clonotypes in ibrutinib-treated CLL. Produced via immunoSEQ multiplex PCR; TCRdb's table is partial and in-frame only. Here the sample spans some 12,000 clones, around 62% being singletons. This material consisted of PBMCs, taken before ibrutinib treatment. The J gene is TRBJ2-1, the V gene TRBV9, with D possibly TRBD1 on 5 matching bases. The receptor was derived from a human donor with chronic lymphocytic leukemia. CDR3: CASSVVATANNEQFF. CDR3 in DNA: TGTGCCAGCAGCGTAGTCGCGACAGCGAACAATGAGCAGTTCTTC.